These T cell receptor beta chains were read from a single sample in a study of cytomegalovirus exposure and HLA in healthy donors. TCRdb's copy holds only in-frame clones and misses some; the assay was immunoSEQ multiplex PCR. The sample yields about 73,000 clones, approximately 94% seen once. The sequencing input was PBMCs. All receptors come from a woman under 30 in good health and CMV-seropositive. Both conserved end residues are part of each CDR3. A D gene is named only where the DNA matches it firmly. Where a row states a size, it is once, few, many or the class of an expanded clone; other rows omit it.

CDR3 protein: CASSRRENTEAFF
CDR3 DNA: TGTGCCAGCAGCAGACGGGAGAACACTGAAGCTTTCTTT
J gene: TRBJ1-1
D gene: NA
clone size: NA
V gene: TRBV7-2

CDR3 protein: CASSPTAGSNTGELFF
CDR3 DNA: TGTGCCAGCTCTCCGACGGCGGGTTCGAACACCGGGGAGCTGTTTTTT
J gene: TRBJ2-2
D gene: NA
clone size: NA
V gene: TRBV18

CDR3 protein: CASSPYGVDGYTF
CDR3 DNA: TGTGCCAGCTCACCCTACGGGGTCGATGGCTACACCTTC
J gene: TRBJ1-2
D gene: NA
clone size: once
V gene: TRBV18

CDR3 protein: CATLHPGGSNYGYTF
CDR3 DNA: TGTGCCACCCTCCATCCCGGGGGATCTAACTATGGCTACACCTTC
J gene: TRBJ1-2
D gene: NA
clone size: NA
V gene: TRBV6-5

CDR3 protein: CASSLRGLESYEQYF
CDR3 DNA: TGTGCCAGCAGTTTAAGGGGGCTGGAATCCTACGAGCAGTACTTC
J gene: TRBJ2-7
D gene: TRBD1
clone size: NA
V gene: TRBV28

CDR3 protein: CASSRTGDSNQPQHF
CDR3 DNA: TGTGCCAGCAGCCGGACGGGAGATAGCAATCAGCCCCAGCATTTT
J gene: TRBJ1-5
D gene: NA
clone size: once
V gene: TRBV5-5

CDR3 protein: CASLPTTGGISYNEQFF
CDR3 DNA: TGTGCCAGTCTTCCTACCACAGGGGGCATTTCCTACAATGAGCAGTTCTTC
J gene: TRBJ2-1
D gene: TRBD1
clone size: NA
V gene: TRBV19

CDR3 protein: CAWRGGRTSGTLRNRTPRTDTQYF
CDR3 DNA: TGTGCCTGGAGGGGGGGTAGGACTAGCGGGACCTTACGTAATAGAACCCCGCGCACAGATACGCAGTATTTT
J gene: TRBJ2-3
D gene: TRBD2
clone size: once
V gene: TRBV30

CDR3 protein: CASSGSSGSSYEQYF
CDR3 DNA: TGTGCCAGCAGTGGTTCTAGCGGGAGCTCCTACGAGCAGTACTTC
J gene: TRBJ2-7
D gene: TRBD2
clone size: NA
V gene: TRBV28

CDR3 protein: CASSHGQGHNNSPLHF
CDR3 DNA: TGTGCCAGCAGCCACGGACAGGGGCACAATAATTCACCCCTCCACTTT
J gene: TRBJ1-6
D gene: TRBD1
clone size: once
V gene: TRBV5-4

CDR3 protein: CASSFLGESNQPQHF
CDR3 DNA: TGTGCCAGCAGCTTTCTAGGGGAAAGCAATCAGCCCCAGCATTTT
J gene: TRBJ1-5
D gene: NA
clone size: once
V gene: TRBV7-9

CDR3 protein: CASSQLAGGYNEQFF
CDR3 DNA: TGCGCCAGCAGCCAACTCGCGGGGGGGTACAATGAGCAGTTCTTC
J gene: TRBJ2-1
D gene: TRBD2
clone size: once
V gene: TRBV4-1

CDR3 protein: CASNDGLPGDEQFF
CDR3 DNA: TGCGCCAGCAACGACGGACTGCCCGGAGATGAGCAGTTCTTC
J gene: TRBJ2-1
D gene: NA
clone size: NA
V gene: TRBV5-1

CDR3 protein: CAISESLAGGGSGEQFF
CDR3 DNA: TGTGCCATCAGTGAGTCCTTAGCGGGGGGTGGCTCGGGTGAGCAGTTCTTC
J gene: TRBJ2-1
D gene: TRBD2
clone size: NA
V gene: TRBV10-3

CDR3 protein: CSVAYRGYNEQFF
CDR3 DNA: TGCAGCGTCGCGTACCGGGGGTACAATGAGCAGTTCTTC
J gene: TRBJ2-1
D gene: NA
clone size: NA
V gene: TRBV29-1

CDR3 protein: CASSLLDRVGKFF
CDR3 DNA: TGTGCCAGCAGTTTACTGGACAGGGTGGGTAAGTTCTTC
J gene: TRBJ2-1
D gene: TRBD1
clone size: NA
V gene: TRBV28

CDR3 protein: CASSPRVSSYNEQFF
CDR3 DNA: TGTGCCAGCAGCCCCCGGGTAAGCTCCTACAATGAGCAGTTCTTC
J gene: TRBJ2-1
D gene: NA
clone size: NA
V gene: TRBV7-3

CDR3 protein: CASSIGQVWNTEAFF
CDR3 DNA: TGTGCCAGTAGTATTGGGCAGGTGTGGAACACTGAAGCTTTCTTT
J gene: TRBJ1-1
D gene: NA
clone size: NA
V gene: TRBV19

CDR3 protein: CASSLTSGSNQPQHF
CDR3 DNA: TGTGCCAGCAGTTTAACCTCAGGGTCAAATCAGCCCCAGCATTTT
J gene: TRBJ1-5
D gene: NA
clone size: NA
V gene: TRBV27

CDR3 protein: CAISEVTGYGYTF
CDR3 DNA: TGTGCCATCAGTGAAGTAACAGGGTATGGCTACACCTTC
J gene: TRBJ1-2
D gene: NA
clone size: NA
V gene: TRBV10-3

CDR3 protein: CASSGSEGAYTEAFF
CDR3 DNA: TGTGCCAGCAGCGGTAGTGAGGGGGCATACACTGAAGCTTTCTTT
J gene: TRBJ1-1
D gene: TRBD1
clone size: NA
V gene: TRBV9

CDR3 protein: CASSRDRAGGELFF
CDR3 DNA: TGTGCCAGCAGTAGAGACAGGGCGGGCGGGGAGCTGTTTTTT
J gene: TRBJ2-2
D gene: TRBD1
clone size: once
V gene: TRBV28

CDR3 protein: CATSRDNRDRGYTF
CDR3 DNA: TGTGCCACCAGCAGAGATAACAGGGATAGGGGCTACACCTTC
J gene: TRBJ1-2
D gene: NA
clone size: NA
V gene: TRBV15

CDR3 protein: CASSIKGGGNTDTQYF
CDR3 DNA: TGTGCCAGTAGTATTAAGGGGGGAGGGAACACAGATACGCAGTATTTT
J gene: TRBJ2-3
D gene: NA
clone size: NA
V gene: TRBV19

CDR3 protein: CASSQDTDGRAYGYTF
CDR3 DNA: TGCGCCAGCAGCCAAGATACTGATGGCAGGGCCTATGGCTACACCTTC
J gene: TRBJ1-2
D gene: NA
clone size: NA
V gene: TRBV4-1

CDR3 protein: CASMGLAGGLSTDTQYF
CDR3 DNA: TGTGCCAGCATGGGCCTAGCGGGGGGGCTGAGCACAGATACGCAGTATTTT
J gene: TRBJ2-3
D gene: TRBD2
clone size: once
V gene: TRBV27

CDR3 protein: CASSFMANTEAFF
CDR3 DNA: TGTGCCAGCAGCTTTATGGCAAACACTGAAGCTTTCTTT
J gene: TRBJ1-1
D gene: NA
clone size: NA
V gene: TRBV5-5

CDR3 protein: CASSLAGGLAGGEQFF
CDR3 DNA: TGTGCCAGCAGCTTAGCGGGGGGACTAGCGGGAGGTGAGCAGTTCTTC
J gene: TRBJ2-1
D gene: TRBD2
clone size: once
V gene: TRBV11-2

CDR3 protein: CASSLRYNEQFF
CDR3 DNA: TGTGCCAGCAGCTTACGGTACAATGAGCAGTTCTTC
J gene: TRBJ2-1
D gene: NA
clone size: NA
V gene: TRBV7-3

CDR3 protein: CASSESSGELFF
CDR3 DNA: TGCGCCAGCAGTGAGTCCTCCGGGGAGCTGTTTTTT
J gene: TRBJ2-2
D gene: NA
clone size: NA
V gene: TRBV10-1

CDR3 protein: CASRLAGGPGELFF
CDR3 DNA: TGTGCCTCCCGACTAGCGGGAGGCCCCGGGGAGCTGTTTTTT
J gene: TRBJ2-2
D gene: TRBD2
clone size: NA
V gene: TRBV19

CDR3 protein: CASSEQGVIFGGYTF
CDR3 DNA: TGTGCCAGCAGTGAACAGGGGGTTATTTTCGGGGGCTACACCTTC
J gene: TRBJ1-2
D gene: TRBD1
clone size: NA
V gene: TRBV2

CDR3 protein: CASSGGSSQETQYF
CDR3 DNA: TGTGCCAGCAGCGGGGGGTCGTCCCAAGAGACCCAGTACTTC
J gene: TRBJ2-5
D gene: TRBD2
clone size: NA
V gene: TRBV2

CDR3 protein: CASKLQGYYGYTF
CDR3 DNA: TGTGCCAGCAAGTTACAGGGCTACTATGGCTACACCTTC
J gene: TRBJ1-2
D gene: NA
clone size: NA
V gene: TRBV2

CDR3 protein: CASSYGTELSTEAFF
CDR3 DNA: TGTGCCAGCAGTTACGGGACAGAACTGTCCACTGAAGCTTTCTTT
J gene: TRBJ1-1
D gene: TRBD1
clone size: NA
V gene: TRBV6-5

CDR3 protein: CASSSPTGRTSPLHF
CDR3 DNA: TGTGCCAGCAGTTCTCCGACAGGACGGACTTCACCCCTCCACTTT
J gene: TRBJ1-6
D gene: NA
clone size: few
V gene: TRBV28

CDR3 protein: CASSEIDRDNEKLFF
CDR3 DNA: TGTGCCAGCAGCGAGATAGACAGGGACAATGAAAAACTGTTTTTT
J gene: TRBJ1-4
D gene: TRBD1
clone size: NA
V gene: TRBV9

CDR3 protein: CASSYGRRELNSPLHF
CDR3 DNA: TGTGCCAGCAGTTACGGTAGGAGGGAACTAAATTCACCCCTCCACTTT
J gene: TRBJ1-6
D gene: NA
clone size: NA
V gene: TRBV6-5

CDR3 protein: CAISDVLRDYGYTF
CDR3 DNA: TGTGCCATCAGTGATGTCCTCAGGGACTATGGCTACACCTTC
J gene: TRBJ1-2
D gene: NA
clone size: NA
V gene: TRBV10-3

CDR3 protein: CASSAGSGNSPLHF
CDR3 DNA: TGTGCCAGCAGTGCCGGATCGGGGAATTCACCCCTCCACTTT
J gene: TRBJ1-6
D gene: NA
clone size: medium-sized
V gene: TRBV6-1

CDR3 protein: CASSPRTGTPGWEQYF
CDR3 DNA: TGTGCCAGCAGCCCCAGGACGGGGACTCCGGGGTGGGAGCAGTACTTC
J gene: TRBJ2-7
D gene: NA
clone size: NA
V gene: TRBV4-2

CDR3 protein: CASSLREDSNQPQHF
CDR3 DNA: TGTGCCAGCAGTTTACGAGAGGATAGCAATCAGCCCCAGCATTTT
J gene: TRBJ1-5
D gene: NA
clone size: once
V gene: TRBV28

CDR3 protein: CSAWDSQSYEQYF
CDR3 DNA: TGCAGCGCCTGGGACAGTCAATCCTACGAGCAGTACTTC
J gene: TRBJ2-7
D gene: TRBD1
clone size: NA
V gene: TRBV29-1

CDR3 protein: CAWNPGQGTIEAFF
CDR3 DNA: TGTGCCTGGAATCCGGGACAGGGGACAATTGAAGCTTTCTTT
J gene: TRBJ1-1
D gene: TRBD1
clone size: NA
V gene: TRBV30

CDR3 protein: CASSLQPRTSERTDTQYF
CDR3 DNA: TGTGCCAGCAGCCTACAACCTCGGACTAGCGAACGCACAGATACGCAGTATTTT
J gene: TRBJ2-3
D gene: TRBD2
clone size: NA
V gene: TRBV4-2

CDR3 protein: CASSKTSTYEQYF
CDR3 DNA: TGTGCCAGCAGCAAGACTAGTACCTACGAGCAGTACTTC
J gene: TRBJ2-7
D gene: NA
clone size: few
V gene: TRBV7-9

CDR3 protein: CASRDRGNTEAFF
CDR3 DNA: TGTGCCAGCAGGGACAGGGGGAACACTGAAGCTTTCTTT
J gene: TRBJ1-1
D gene: TRBD1
clone size: NA
V gene: TRBV2